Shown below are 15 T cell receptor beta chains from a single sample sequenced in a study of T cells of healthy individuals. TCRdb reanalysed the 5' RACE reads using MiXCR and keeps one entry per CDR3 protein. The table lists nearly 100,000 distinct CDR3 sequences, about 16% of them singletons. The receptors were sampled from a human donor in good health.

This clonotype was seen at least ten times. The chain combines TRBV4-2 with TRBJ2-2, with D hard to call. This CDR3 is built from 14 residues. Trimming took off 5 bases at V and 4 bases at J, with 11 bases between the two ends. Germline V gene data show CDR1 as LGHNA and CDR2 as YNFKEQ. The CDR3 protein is CASSRSQFTGELFF. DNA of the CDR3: TGTGCCAGCAGCAGGAGTCAGTTCACCGGGGAGCTGTTTTTT.

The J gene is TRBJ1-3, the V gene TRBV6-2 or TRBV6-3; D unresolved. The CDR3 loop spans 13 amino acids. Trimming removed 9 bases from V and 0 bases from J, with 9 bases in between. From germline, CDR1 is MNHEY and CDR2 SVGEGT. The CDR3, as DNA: TGTGCCAGTCAACGGATCTCTGGAAACACCATATATTTT. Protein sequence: CASQRISGNTIYF.

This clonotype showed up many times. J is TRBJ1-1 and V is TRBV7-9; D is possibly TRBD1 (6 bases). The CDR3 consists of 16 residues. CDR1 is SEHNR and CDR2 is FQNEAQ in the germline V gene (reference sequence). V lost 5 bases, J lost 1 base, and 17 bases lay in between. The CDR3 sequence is CASSQQGLRRNTEAFF. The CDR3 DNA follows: TGTGCCAGCAGCCAACAGGGATTAAGAAGGAACACTGAAGCTTTCTTT.

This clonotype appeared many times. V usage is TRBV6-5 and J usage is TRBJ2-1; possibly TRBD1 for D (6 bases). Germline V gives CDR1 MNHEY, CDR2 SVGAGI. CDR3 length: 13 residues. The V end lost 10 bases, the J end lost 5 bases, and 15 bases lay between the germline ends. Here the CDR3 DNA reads TGTGCCACCGCTAGGGGGTATGACAATGAGCAGTTCTTC. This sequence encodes CATARGYDNEQFF.

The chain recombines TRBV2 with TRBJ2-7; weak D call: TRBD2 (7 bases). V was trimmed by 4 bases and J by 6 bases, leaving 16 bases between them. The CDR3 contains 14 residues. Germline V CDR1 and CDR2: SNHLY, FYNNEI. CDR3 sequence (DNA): TGTGCCAGCAGTGGGGAGGCGGGGGCCGTCGAGCAGTACTTC. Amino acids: CASSGEAGAVEQYF.

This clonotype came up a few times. The DNA for the CDR3 is TGCGCCAGCAGCTTGATAGCGGGGGAATCCTACGAGCAGTACTTC. It encodes CASSLIAGESYEQYF. The rearrangement uses TRBV5-1 and TRBJ2-7; 9 positions agree with TRBD2. V lost 1 base, J lost 1 base, and 3 bases stayed unmatched. Germline lookup yields CDR1 SGHRS and CDR2 YFSETQ. The CDR3 length is 15 residues.

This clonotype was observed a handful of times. The CDR3, as DNA: TGTGCCATCAGGGACAGCTCTGGGGCCAACGTCCTGACTTTC. Amino acid sequence: CAIRDSSGANVLTF. The chain joins TRBV10-3 to TRBJ2-6; maybe TRBD1 (6 bases). Looked up from germline, CDR1 is ENHRY and CDR2 is SYGVKD. V dropped 6 bases and J dropped 0 bases, with 6 bases sitting between them. The CDR3 contains 14 residues.

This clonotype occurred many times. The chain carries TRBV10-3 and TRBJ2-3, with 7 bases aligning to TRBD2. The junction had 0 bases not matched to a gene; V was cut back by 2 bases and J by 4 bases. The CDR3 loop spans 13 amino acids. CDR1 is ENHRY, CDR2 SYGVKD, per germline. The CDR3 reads CAISERGADTQYF. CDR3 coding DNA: TGTGCCATCAGTGAGCGGGGGGCAGATACGCAGTATTTT.

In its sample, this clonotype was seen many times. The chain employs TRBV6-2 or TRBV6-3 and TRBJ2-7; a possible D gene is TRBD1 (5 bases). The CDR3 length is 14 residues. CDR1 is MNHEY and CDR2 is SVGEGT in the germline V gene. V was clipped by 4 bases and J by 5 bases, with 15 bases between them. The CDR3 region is CASSLDNSGHEQYF. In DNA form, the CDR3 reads TGTGCCAGCAGTTTGGACAATTCGGGCCACGAGCAGTACTTC.

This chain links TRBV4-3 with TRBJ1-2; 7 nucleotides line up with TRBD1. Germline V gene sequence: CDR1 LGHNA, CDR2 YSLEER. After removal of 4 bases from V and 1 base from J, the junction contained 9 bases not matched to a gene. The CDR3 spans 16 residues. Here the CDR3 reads CASSRSGGRVNYGYTF. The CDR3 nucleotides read TGCGCCAGCAGCCGTTCAGGGGGGAGGGTTAACTATGGCTACACCTTC.

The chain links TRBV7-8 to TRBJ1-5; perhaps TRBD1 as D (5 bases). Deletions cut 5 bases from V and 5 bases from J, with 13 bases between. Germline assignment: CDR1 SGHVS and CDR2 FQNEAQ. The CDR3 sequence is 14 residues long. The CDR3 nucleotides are TGTGCCAGCAGCACCCGGGACGCCCATCAGCCCCAGCATTTT. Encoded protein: CASSTRDAHQPQHF.

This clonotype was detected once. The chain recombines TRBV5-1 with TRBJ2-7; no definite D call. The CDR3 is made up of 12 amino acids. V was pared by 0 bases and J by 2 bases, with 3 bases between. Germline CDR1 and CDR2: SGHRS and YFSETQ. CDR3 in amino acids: CASSLVPYEQYF. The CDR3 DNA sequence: TGCGCCAGCAGCTTGGTACCCTACGAGCAGTACTTC.

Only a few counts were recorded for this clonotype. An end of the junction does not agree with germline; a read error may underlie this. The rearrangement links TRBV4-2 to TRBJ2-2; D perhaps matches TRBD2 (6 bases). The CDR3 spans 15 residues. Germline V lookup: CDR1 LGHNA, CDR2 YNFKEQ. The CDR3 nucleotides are TGTGCTAGCAGCCAAGGCGGGATGAACACCGGGGAGCTGTTTTTT. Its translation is CASSQGGMNTGELFF.

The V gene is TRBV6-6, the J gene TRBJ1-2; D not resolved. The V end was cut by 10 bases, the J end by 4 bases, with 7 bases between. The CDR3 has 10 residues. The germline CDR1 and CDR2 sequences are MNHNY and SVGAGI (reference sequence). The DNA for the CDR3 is TGTGCCACCCTATTCTATGGCTACACCTTC. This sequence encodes CATLFYGYTF.

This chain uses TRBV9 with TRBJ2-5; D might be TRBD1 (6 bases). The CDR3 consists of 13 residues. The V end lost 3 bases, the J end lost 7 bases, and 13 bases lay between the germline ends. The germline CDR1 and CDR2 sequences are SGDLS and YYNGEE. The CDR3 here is CASSAQGLGTQYF. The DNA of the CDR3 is TGTGCCAGCAGCGCACAGGGATTGGGGACCCAGTACTTC.